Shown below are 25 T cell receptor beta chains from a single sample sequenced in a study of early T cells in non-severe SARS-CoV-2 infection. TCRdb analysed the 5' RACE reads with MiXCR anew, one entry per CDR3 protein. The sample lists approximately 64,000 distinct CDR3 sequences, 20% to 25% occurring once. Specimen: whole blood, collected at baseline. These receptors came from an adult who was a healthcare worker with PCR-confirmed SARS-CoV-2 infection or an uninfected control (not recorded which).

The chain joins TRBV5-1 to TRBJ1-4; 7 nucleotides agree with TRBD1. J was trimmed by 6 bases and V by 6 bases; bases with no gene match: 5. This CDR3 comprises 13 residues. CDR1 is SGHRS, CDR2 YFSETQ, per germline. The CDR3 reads CASNTGVDEKLFF. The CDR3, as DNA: TGCGCCAGCAATACAGGGGTGGATGAAAAACTGTTTTTT.

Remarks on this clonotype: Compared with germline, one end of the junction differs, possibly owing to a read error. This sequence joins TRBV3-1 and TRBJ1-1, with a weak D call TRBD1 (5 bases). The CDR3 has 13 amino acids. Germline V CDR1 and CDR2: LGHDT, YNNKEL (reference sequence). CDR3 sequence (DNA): TGTGCCAGCAGCCAAGGCGCAGGGCCTGAAGCTTCCTTT. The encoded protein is CASSQGAGPEASF.

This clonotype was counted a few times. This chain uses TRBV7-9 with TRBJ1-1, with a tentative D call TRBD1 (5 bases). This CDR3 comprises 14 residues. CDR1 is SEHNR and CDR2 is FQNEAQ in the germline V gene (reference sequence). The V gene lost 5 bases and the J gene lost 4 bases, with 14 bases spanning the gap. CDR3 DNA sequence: TGTGCCAGCAGCGGCAGGGTCTGGGGCACTGAAGCTTTCTTT. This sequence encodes CASSGRVWGTEAFF.

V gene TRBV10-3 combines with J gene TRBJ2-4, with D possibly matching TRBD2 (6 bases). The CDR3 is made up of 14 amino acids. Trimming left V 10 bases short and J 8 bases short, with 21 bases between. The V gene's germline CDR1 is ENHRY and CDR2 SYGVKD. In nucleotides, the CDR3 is TGTGCCACGCAACTCGGCGGGGCGAGGGACATTCAGTACTTC. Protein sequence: CATQLGGARDIQYF.

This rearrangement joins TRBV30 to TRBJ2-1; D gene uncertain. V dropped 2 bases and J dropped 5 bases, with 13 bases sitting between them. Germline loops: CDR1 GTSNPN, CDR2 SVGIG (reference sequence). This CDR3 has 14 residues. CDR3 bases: TGTGCCTGGAGTACTTTAAAGGGCCACAATGAGCAGTTCTTC. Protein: CAWSTLKGHNEQFF.

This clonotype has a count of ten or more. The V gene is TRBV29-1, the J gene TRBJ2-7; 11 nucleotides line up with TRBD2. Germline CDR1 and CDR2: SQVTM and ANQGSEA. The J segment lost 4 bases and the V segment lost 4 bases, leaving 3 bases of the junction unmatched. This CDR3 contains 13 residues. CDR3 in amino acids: CSVVAGGAYEQYF. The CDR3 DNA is TGCAGCGTTGTAGCGGGGGGGGCGTACGAGCAGTACTTC.

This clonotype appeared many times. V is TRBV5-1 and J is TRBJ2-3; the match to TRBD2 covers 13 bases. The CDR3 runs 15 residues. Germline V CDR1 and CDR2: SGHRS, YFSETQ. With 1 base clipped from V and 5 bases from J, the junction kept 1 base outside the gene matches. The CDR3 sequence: CASSLTSGGGDTQYF. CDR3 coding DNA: TGCGCCAGCAGCTTGACTAGCGGGGGGGGAGATACGCAGTATTTT.

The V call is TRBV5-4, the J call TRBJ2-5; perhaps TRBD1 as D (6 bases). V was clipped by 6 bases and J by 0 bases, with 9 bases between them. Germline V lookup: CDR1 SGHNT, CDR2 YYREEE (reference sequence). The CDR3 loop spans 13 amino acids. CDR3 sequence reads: CASTHRDQETQYF. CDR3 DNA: TGTGCCAGCACCCACAGGGACCAAGAGACCCAGTACTTC.

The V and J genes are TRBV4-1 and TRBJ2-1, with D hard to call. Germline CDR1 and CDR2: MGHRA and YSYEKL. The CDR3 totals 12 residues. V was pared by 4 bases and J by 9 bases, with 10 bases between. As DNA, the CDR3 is TGCGCCAGCAGCCTCCTCTCGGGTGAGCAGTTCTTC. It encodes CASSLLSGEQFF.

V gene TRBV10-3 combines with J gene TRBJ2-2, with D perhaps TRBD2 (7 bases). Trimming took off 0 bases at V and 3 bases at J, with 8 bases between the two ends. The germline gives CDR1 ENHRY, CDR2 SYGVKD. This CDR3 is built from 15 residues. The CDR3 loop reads CAISESGGHTGELFF. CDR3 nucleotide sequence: TGTGCCATCAGTGAGTCCGGGGGGCACACCGGGGAGCTGTTTTTT.

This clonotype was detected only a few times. Here the CDR3 reads CASLGQGADTGELFF. In nucleotides, the CDR3 is TGTGCCAGTCTTGGACAGGGGGCCGATACCGGGGAGCTGTTTTTT. V gene TRBV28 combines with J gene TRBJ2-2; 11 bases map to TRBD1. This CDR3 spans 15 amino acids. Per germline, CDR1 MDHEN and CDR2 SYDVKM. The J segment lost 5 bases and the V segment lost 9 bases, leaving 8 bases of the junction unmatched.

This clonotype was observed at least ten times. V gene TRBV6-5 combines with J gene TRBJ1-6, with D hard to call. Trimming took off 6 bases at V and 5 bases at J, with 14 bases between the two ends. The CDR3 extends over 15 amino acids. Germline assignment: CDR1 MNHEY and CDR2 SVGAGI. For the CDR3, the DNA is TGTGCCAGCAGAACCGGACGGAGAGATAATTCACCCCTCCACTTT. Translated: CASRTGRRDNSPLHF.

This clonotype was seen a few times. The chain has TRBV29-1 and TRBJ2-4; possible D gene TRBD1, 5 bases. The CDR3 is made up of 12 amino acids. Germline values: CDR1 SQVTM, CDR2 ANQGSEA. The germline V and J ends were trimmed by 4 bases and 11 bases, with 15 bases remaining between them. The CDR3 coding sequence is TGCAGCGTTGCATCGGACACCTACCTTCAGTACTTC. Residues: CSVASDTYLQYF.

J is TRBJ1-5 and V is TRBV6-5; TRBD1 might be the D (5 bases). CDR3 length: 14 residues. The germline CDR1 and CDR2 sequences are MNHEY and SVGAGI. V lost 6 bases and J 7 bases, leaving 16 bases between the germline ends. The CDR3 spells CASRESQGMQPQHF. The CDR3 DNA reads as TGTGCCAGCAGAGAGTCTCAGGGTATGCAGCCCCAGCATTTT.

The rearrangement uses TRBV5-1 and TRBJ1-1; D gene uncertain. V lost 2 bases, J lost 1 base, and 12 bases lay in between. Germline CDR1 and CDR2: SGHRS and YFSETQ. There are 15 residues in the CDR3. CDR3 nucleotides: TGCGCCAGCAGCTTAGATGCCGTGCGGAACACTGAAGCTTTCTTT. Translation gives CASSLDAVRNTEAFF.

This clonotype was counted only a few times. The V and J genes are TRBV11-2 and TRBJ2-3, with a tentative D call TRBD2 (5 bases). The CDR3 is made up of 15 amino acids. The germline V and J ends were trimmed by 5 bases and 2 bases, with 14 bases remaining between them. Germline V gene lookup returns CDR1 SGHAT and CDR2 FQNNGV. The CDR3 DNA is TGTGCCAGCAGCCGGCAACCGGACTTCACAGATACGCAGTATTTT. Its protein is CASSRQPDFTDTQYF.

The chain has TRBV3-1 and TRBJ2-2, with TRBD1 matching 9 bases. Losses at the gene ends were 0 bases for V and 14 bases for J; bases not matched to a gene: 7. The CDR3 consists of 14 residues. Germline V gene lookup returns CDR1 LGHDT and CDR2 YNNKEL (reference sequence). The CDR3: CASSQDLTGGFLFF. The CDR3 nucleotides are TGTGCCAGCAGCCAAGACCTGACAGGGGGGTTCCTGTTTTTT.

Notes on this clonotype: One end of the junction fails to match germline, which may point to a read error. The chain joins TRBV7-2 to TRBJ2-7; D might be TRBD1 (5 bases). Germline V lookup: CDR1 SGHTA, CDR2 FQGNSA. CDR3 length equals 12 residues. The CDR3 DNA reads TGTGCCAGCAGCTTAGTAGGTCAGGGCATGCACTTC. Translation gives CASSLVGQGMHF.

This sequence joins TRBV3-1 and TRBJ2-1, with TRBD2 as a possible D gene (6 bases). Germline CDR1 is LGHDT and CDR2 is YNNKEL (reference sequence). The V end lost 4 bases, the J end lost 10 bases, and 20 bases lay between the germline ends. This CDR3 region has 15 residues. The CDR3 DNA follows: TGTGCCAGCAGCCCCCCGGGACTGAGGGTAGAGGAGCAGTTCTTC. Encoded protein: CASSPPGLRVEEQFF.

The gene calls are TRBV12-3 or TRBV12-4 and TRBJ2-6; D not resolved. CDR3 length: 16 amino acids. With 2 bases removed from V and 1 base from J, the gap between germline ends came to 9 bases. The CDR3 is CASSLTKGSGANVLTF. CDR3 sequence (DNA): TGTGCCAGCAGTTTAACTAAGGGATCTGGGGCCAACGTCCTGACTTTC.

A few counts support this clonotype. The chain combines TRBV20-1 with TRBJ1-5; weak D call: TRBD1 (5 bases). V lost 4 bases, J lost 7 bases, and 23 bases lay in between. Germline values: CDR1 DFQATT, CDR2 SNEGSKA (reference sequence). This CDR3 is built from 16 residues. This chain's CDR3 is CSAISTASWIGQPQHF. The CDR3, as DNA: TGCAGTGCTATCTCGACAGCCTCTTGGATAGGGCAGCCCCAGCATTTT.

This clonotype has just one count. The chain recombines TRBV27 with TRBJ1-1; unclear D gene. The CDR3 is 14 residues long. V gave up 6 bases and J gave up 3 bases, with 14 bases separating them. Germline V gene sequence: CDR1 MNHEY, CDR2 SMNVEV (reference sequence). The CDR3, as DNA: TGTGCCAGCAGACTCAATCGTGAGGACACTGAAGCTTTCTTT. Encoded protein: CASRLNREDTEAFF.

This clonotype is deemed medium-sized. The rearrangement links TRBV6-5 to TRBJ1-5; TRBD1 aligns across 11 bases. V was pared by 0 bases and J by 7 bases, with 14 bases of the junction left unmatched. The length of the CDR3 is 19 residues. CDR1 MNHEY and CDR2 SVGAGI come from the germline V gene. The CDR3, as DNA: TGTGCCAGCAGTTACTCGACACCCCCGGGACAGGGGGAAGGACAGCCCCAGCATTTT. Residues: CASSYSTPPGQGEGQPQHF.

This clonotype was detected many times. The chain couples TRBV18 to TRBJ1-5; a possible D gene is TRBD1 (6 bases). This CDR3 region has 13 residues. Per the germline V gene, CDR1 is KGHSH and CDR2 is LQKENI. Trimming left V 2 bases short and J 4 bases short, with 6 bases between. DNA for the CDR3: TGTGCCAGCTCACCAGACAGGAATCAGCCCCAGCATTTT. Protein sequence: CASSPDRNQPQHF.

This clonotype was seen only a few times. The CDR3 DNA sequence: TGCAGCGCCATCTATTATGGGACCCAGTACTTC. Amino acids: CSAIYYGTQYF. This chain connects TRBV29-1 to TRBJ2-5; the D is unclear. Trimming left V 7 bases short and J 7 bases short, with 13 bases between. The CDR3 length is 11 residues. From germline, CDR1 is SQVTM and CDR2 ANQGSEA.